This TCR beta chain was found in a study of T cells after yellow fever vaccination. Conversion of TCR transcripts into cDNA relied on 5'RACE template switching, which added a universal primer site and UMIs. In TCRdb, the 5' RACE reads were re-called with MiXCR into one record per CDR3 protein. The data show about 370,000 distinct CDR3 sequences, approximately 10% seen once. This CDR3 region has 12 residues. V lost 6 bases to trimming and J lost 7 bases, with 9 bases between them. Per the germline V gene, CDR1 is MNHEY and CDR2 is SMNVEV (reference sequence). This clonotype has a handful of counts. Its specificity is not known. The study's findings and limits: Peaking on day 5 versus 15, the secondary response was faster but weaker. Among all clonotypes, a small share was observed in both CD4 and CD8 compartments. Post-booster samples contained most primary-vaccination clones (roughly 96% CD4, about 90% CD8).

The rearrangement joins TRBV27 to TRBJ1-4; D gene ambiguous. Here the sequenced sample was PBMCs, taken on the day of the first yellow fever vaccination. This sequence was found in a man aged 18 to 29 who received the YFV17D yellow fever vaccine. The CDR3: CASRSGPEKLFF. CDR3 in DNA: TGTGCCAGCAGGAGCGGCCCTGAAAAACTGTTTTTT.